A selection of T cell receptor beta chains follows, all from one sample in a study of siplizumab effects on memory and regulatory T cells. This table comes from immunoSEQ multiplex PCR, and its TCRdb copy is limited to in-frame clones, with some not included. The profile shows some 97,000 clones, around 95% of them singletons. The sequenced material came from Tregs sorted from blood. All receptors derive from a human donor in good health. Both conserved end residues are part of each CDR3. A D gene is named only where the DNA matches it firmly. A row's size may be missing; if present it is once, few, many or a size class.

d_gene: .; j_gene: TRBJ1-1; abundance: .; v_gene: TRBV6-1; CDR3nt: TGTGCCAGCAGTGAAGGGACTACTCTAAAGGGGACTGAAGCTTTCTTT; CDR3aa: CASSEGTTLKGTEAFF
d_gene: TRBD1; j_gene: TRBJ2-5; abundance: .; v_gene: TRBV5-1; CDR3nt: TGCGCCAGCAGCCGCCCCGGGACAGAAGAGACCCAGTACTTC; CDR3aa: CASSRPGTEETQYF
d_gene: .; j_gene: TRBJ1-1; abundance: .; v_gene: TRBV2; CDR3nt: TGTGCCAGCAGTGTATCAGGGAACACTGAAGCTTTCTTT; CDR3aa: CASSVSGNTEAFF
d_gene: .; j_gene: TRBJ2-2; abundance: .; v_gene: TRBV14; CDR3nt: TGTGCCAGCAGCCAAGGACCCCCCGGGGAGCTGTTTTTT; CDR3aa: CASSQGPPGELFF
d_gene: TRBD1; j_gene: TRBJ2-2; abundance: .; v_gene: TRBV7-8; CDR3nt: TGTGCCAGCAGCTTTGACAGGGTGGGGCCCGGGGAGCTGTTTTTT; CDR3aa: CASSFDRVGPGELFF
d_gene: TRBD2; j_gene: TRBJ2-1; abundance: .; v_gene: TRBV15; CDR3nt: TGTGCCACCAGGTCAGGACTAGGCCTTTTCAATGAGCAGTTCTTC; CDR3aa: CATRSGLGLFNEQFF
d_gene: .; j_gene: TRBJ2-1; abundance: .; v_gene: TRBV5-1; CDR3nt: TGCGCCAGCAGCTTGACTAGCTACAATGAGCAGTTCTTC; CDR3aa: CASSLTSYNEQFF
d_gene: .; j_gene: TRBJ2-3; abundance: .; v_gene: TRBV6-6; CDR3nt: TGTGCCAGCAGTCTCACAGATACGCAGTATTTT; CDR3aa: CASSLTDTQYF
d_gene: .; j_gene: TRBJ1-2; abundance: .; v_gene: TRBV10-2; CDR3nt: TGCGCCAGCAGTCGAAGGTACGGCTATGGCTACACCTTC; CDR3aa: CASSRRYGYGYTF
d_gene: .; j_gene: TRBJ2-1; abundance: once; v_gene: TRBV29-1; CDR3nt: TGCAGCGCGAGGGGGGGGTTCAACAATGAGCAGTTCTTC; CDR3aa: CSARGGFNNEQFF
d_gene: .; j_gene: TRBJ2-5; abundance: .; v_gene: TRBV11-3; CDR3nt: TGTGCCAGCAGCCGGGACACCCAAGAGACCCAGTACTTC; CDR3aa: CASSRDTQETQYF
d_gene: .; j_gene: TRBJ1-2; abundance: .; v_gene: TRBV29-1; CDR3nt: TGCAGCGTTGTAATGCGTTGGGGTCACGGCTACACCTTC; CDR3aa: CSVVMRWGHGYTF
d_gene: .; j_gene: TRBJ1-1; abundance: .; v_gene: TRBV5-1; CDR3nt: TGCGCCAGCAGCATACTGGGTCGGGAGGAGGCTTTCTTT; CDR3aa: CASSILGREEAFF
d_gene: .; j_gene: TRBJ1-1; abundance: .; v_gene: TRBV5-6; CDR3nt: TGTGCCAGCAGCTTGCTAGGATGGCTCCCCACTGAAGCTTTCTTT; CDR3aa: CASSLLGWLPTEAFF
d_gene: TRBD1; j_gene: TRBJ1-2; abundance: once; v_gene: TRBV5-1; CDR3nt: TGCGCCAGCAGCCCGACAGGGGGCTCCGTCTACACCTTC; CDR3aa: CASSPTGGSVYTF
d_gene: .; j_gene: TRBJ2-1; abundance: .; v_gene: TRBV11-2; CDR3nt: TGTGCCAGCAGCTTAGTACGGCGGGCACACAATGAGCAGTTCTTC; CDR3aa: CASSLVRRAHNEQFF
d_gene: .; j_gene: TRBJ1-2; abundance: few; v_gene: TRBV6-6; CDR3nt: TGTGCCAGCAGTCTAGACTCATTATATGGCTACACCTTC; CDR3aa: CASSLDSLYGYTF
d_gene: TRBD2; j_gene: TRBJ2-5; abundance: .; v_gene: TRBV5-1; CDR3nt: TGCGCCAGCAGCGAGCGAAATAGCGGGATCCAAGAGACCCAGTACTTC; CDR3aa: CASSERNSGIQETQYF
d_gene: TRBD2; j_gene: TRBJ2-7; abundance: .; v_gene: TRBV2; CDR3nt: TGTGCCACCTACCTTGAGAGACTAGCGGGCGAATTTTGGTTGGACGAGCAGTACTTC; CDR3aa: CATYLERLAGEFWLDEQYF
d_gene: .; j_gene: TRBJ1-1; abundance: .; v_gene: TRBV6-5; CDR3nt: TGTGCCAGCGTTACAGGAGGTACTGAAGCTTTCTTT; CDR3aa: CASVTGGTEAFF
d_gene: .; j_gene: TRBJ2-1; abundance: .; v_gene: TRBV11-2; CDR3nt: TGTGCCAGCAGCTTAGGGTATTATGAGCAGTTCTTC; CDR3aa: CASSLGYYEQFF
d_gene: TRBD2; j_gene: TRBJ2-5; abundance: once; v_gene: TRBV28; CDR3nt: TGTGCCAGCAGTGGGGGACTAGCGGGACCTCACGGAGAGACCCAGTACTTC; CDR3aa: CASSGGLAGPHGETQYF
d_gene: TRBD1; j_gene: TRBJ2-7; abundance: .; v_gene: TRBV6-1; CDR3nt: TGTGCCAGCAGTGAGTGGATTGGGACAGGTTCTACGTACTTC; CDR3aa: CASSEWIGTGSTYF
d_gene: TRBD2; j_gene: TRBJ2-7; abundance: once; v_gene: TRBV6-1; CDR3nt: TGTGCCAGCAGCCGGCTAGCGGACCACTACGAGCAGTACTTC; CDR3aa: CASSRLADHYEQYF
d_gene: TRBD2; j_gene: TRBJ2-2; abundance: .; v_gene: TRBV2; CDR3nt: TGTGCCAGCTCCTTCCTAGCGGGAAGCACCGGGGAGCTGTTTTTT; CDR3aa: CASSFLAGSTGELFF
d_gene: .; j_gene: TRBJ1-1; abundance: .; v_gene: TRBV7-9; CDR3nt: TGTGCCAGCAGCTTCGAAATGAACACTGAAGCTTTCTTT; CDR3aa: CASSFEMNTEAFF
d_gene: .; j_gene: TRBJ1-2; abundance: .; v_gene: TRBV11-2; CDR3nt: TGTGCCAGCAGCCGAGGGTCTGGCTACACCTTC; CDR3aa: CASSRGSGYTF
d_gene: .; j_gene: TRBJ1-2; abundance: .; v_gene: TRBV7-9; CDR3nt: TGTGCCAGCAGCTCCGGACAGATTTTCTATGGCTACACCTTC; CDR3aa: CASSSGQIFYGYTF
d_gene: TRBD2; j_gene: TRBJ2-3; abundance: .; v_gene: TRBV7-2; CDR3nt: TGTGCCAGCGGGACTAGCGGGAGGAACACAGATACGCAGTATTTT; CDR3aa: CASGTSGRNTDTQYF
d_gene: .; j_gene: TRBJ1-4; abundance: .; v_gene: TRBV6-1; CDR3nt: TGTGCCAGCGGTGAACAGAGAAATGAAAAACTGTTTTTT; CDR3aa: CASGEQRNEKLFF
d_gene: TRBD1; j_gene: TRBJ1-4; abundance: .; v_gene: TRBV4-1; CDR3nt: TGCGCCAGCAGCCAAGATGGGACAGGGGGTAATGAAAAACTGTTTTTT; CDR3aa: CASSQDGTGGNEKLFF
d_gene: .; j_gene: TRBJ2-2; abundance: .; v_gene: TRBV29-1; CDR3nt: TGCAGCGTTGAAGAACCCGGGGAGCTGTTTTTT; CDR3aa: CSVEEPGELFF
d_gene: TRBD2; j_gene: TRBJ2-5; abundance: .; v_gene: TRBV28; CDR3nt: TGTGCCAGCAGTTTAGCGAGACTAGCGGGGGAGACCCAGTACTTC; CDR3aa: CASSLARLAGETQYF
d_gene: .; j_gene: TRBJ2-2; abundance: .; v_gene: TRBV30; CDR3nt: TGTGCCTGGACAGGGTGGGCCACCGGGGAGCTGTTTTTT; CDR3aa: CAWTGWATGELFF
d_gene: .; j_gene: TRBJ1-6; abundance: .; v_gene: TRBV4-1; CDR3nt: TGCGCCAGCAGCCAAGAATTTCAGCGGACACCCAATTCACCCCTCCACTTT; CDR3aa: CASSQEFQRTPNSPLHF
d_gene: .; j_gene: TRBJ2-2; abundance: .; v_gene: TRBV11-2; CDR3nt: TGTGCCAGCAGCTTAAGACGTGTGCGGCGTAACACCGGGGAGCTGTTTTTT; CDR3aa: CASSLRRVRRNTGELFF
d_gene: .; j_gene: TRBJ1-2; abundance: .; v_gene: TRBV5-4; CDR3nt: TGTGCCAGCAGCTTGGTCCTGACATTCTCCTATGGCTACACCTTC; CDR3aa: CASSLVLTFSYGYTF
d_gene: .; j_gene: TRBJ2-7; abundance: .; v_gene: TRBV5-1; CDR3nt: TGCGCCAGCAGGGAAGGATTGTACGAGCAGTACTTC; CDR3aa: CASREGLYEQYF
d_gene: .; j_gene: TRBJ2-1; abundance: few; v_gene: TRBV5-1; CDR3nt: TGCGCCAGCAGCTTGGCCAGGAATGAGCAGTTCTTC; CDR3aa: CASSLARNEQFF
d_gene: TRBD1; j_gene: TRBJ2-2; abundance: .; v_gene: TRBV6-1; CDR3nt: TGTGCCAGCAGTGGACCGGGACAGGGGGCATTAGGCACCGGGGAGCTGTTTTTT; CDR3aa: CASSGPGQGALGTGELFF
d_gene: .; j_gene: TRBJ2-3; abundance: few; v_gene: TRBV4-1; CDR3nt: TGCGCCAGCAGACAAGACCCCAACGCACCACGCCGAGGGGATACGCAGTATTTT; CDR3aa: CASRQDPNAPRRGDTQYF
d_gene: .; j_gene: TRBJ1-5; abundance: once; v_gene: TRBV6-4; CDR3nt: TGTGCCTGGAAAGTAAGGGACCGCTTGACTTGTGCGGGTTACGGGGGTGAGCATTTT; CDR3aa: CAWKVRDRLTCAGYGGEHF
d_gene: TRBD1; j_gene: TRBJ1-1; abundance: .; v_gene: TRBV7-9; CDR3nt: TGTGCCAGCAGGCGGACAGGTACCCTAACTGAAGCTTTCTTT; CDR3aa: CASRRTGTLTEAFF
d_gene: .; j_gene: TRBJ1-1; abundance: once; v_gene: TRBV6-5; CDR3nt: TGTGCCAGCAGTTCAGGGAACACTGAAGCTTTCTTT; CDR3aa: CASSSGNTEAFF
d_gene: .; j_gene: TRBJ2-5; abundance: .; v_gene: TRBV6-6; CDR3nt: TGTGCCAGCAGTTACAACGGACACCAAGAGACCCAGTACTTC; CDR3aa: CASSYNGHQETQYF